The rows below give T cell receptor beta chains drawn from one sample of a study of blood T cell repertoires in COVID-19. The table came from immunoSEQ multiplex PCR; TCRdb's copy has only in-frame clones and leaves some out. The table lists about 87,000 clones, approximately 86% of them singletons. Sequencing was performed on peripheral blood. The receptors shown here come from a woman aged 80 or over with COVID-19, enrolled during active disease. Both conserved end residues are part of each CDR3. The D gene is left open where the match is weak. Part of the rows lack a size; the others show once, few, many or a class for expanded clones.

v_call	cdr3_length	clone_size	j_call	d_call	cdr3_nt	cdr3_aa
TRBV19	15	NA	TRBJ1-3	TRBD1	TGTGCCAGTAGTATAGGACAGGGGAGTGGAAACACCATATATTTT	CASSIGQGSGNTIYF
TRBV10-2	19	NA	TRBJ2-7	TRBD2	TGCGCCAGCAGTGAAATTCTGGGACTAGCGGGAGTATCTTTCTACGAGCAGTACTTC	CASSEILGLAGVSFYEQYF
TRBV5-6	14	few	TRBJ2-5	NA	TGTGCCAGCAGCATGGGACAGAGCGGGGAGACCCAGTACTTC	CASSMGQSGETQYF
TRBV29-1	17	NA	TRBJ1-2	TRBD1	TGCAGCGTTGAGGGAGCTTACGGACAGGGAGGAGCGTATGGCTACACCTTC	CSVEGAYGQGGAYGYTF
TRBV5-6	14	NA	TRBJ1-2	TRBD1	TGTGCCAGCAGCTTCGACAGGGGAGGCTATGGCTACACCTTC	CASSFDRGGYGYTF
TRBV19	13	NA	TRBJ1-2	TRBD1	TGTGCCAGTAGTATGGGACAGATGGATGGCTACACCTTC	CASSMGQMDGYTF
TRBV28	15	few	TRBJ2-7	TRBD2	TGTGCCAGCAGTTTATGGGGGGGGACGGGTGCCGAGCAGTACTTC	CASSLWGGTGAEQYF
TRBV2	14	NA	TRBJ2-5	NA	TGTGCCAGCAACCAACAGGGTAACCAAGAGACCCAGTACTTC	CASNQQGNQETQYF
TRBV12-3/TRBV12-4	13	NA	TRBJ2-5	NA	TGTGCCAGCAGTTTTAGGGGTACGGAGACCCAGTACTTC	CASSFRGTETQYF
TRBV12-3/TRBV12-4	12	NA	TRBJ2-2	NA	TGTGCCAGCAGTTTGAGGCCCGGGGAGCTGTTTTTT	CASSLRPGELFF
TRBV9	14	NA	TRBJ1-2	NA	TGTGCCAGCAGCGCCCGCCCCTCGGGCTATGGCTACACCTTC	CASSARPSGYGYTF
TRBV5-1	14	NA	TRBJ2-5	NA	TGCGCCAGCAGCTTGGATCCGGGATTGGAGACCCAGTACTTC	CASSLDPGLETQYF
TRBV11-2	15	NA	TRBJ2-7	NA	TGTGCCAGCAGCTTAGATCGGTACAGTACCTACGAGCAGTACTTC	CASSLDRYSTYEQYF
TRBV27	15	few	TRBJ2-7	NA	TGTGCCAGCAGACCACCCGGGACTCTCTCCTACGAGCAGTACTTC	CASRPPGTLSYEQYF
TRBV3-1/TRBV3-2	12	NA	TRBJ2-2	NA	TGTGCCAGCAGCCCTTTAGCGGGGGAGCTGTTTTTT	CASSPLAGELFF
TRBV7-8	14	NA	TRBJ1-6	NA	TGTGCCAGCAGCTTTAGCAGGGTACCCTCACCCCTCCACTTT	CASSFSRVPSPLHF
TRBV18	13	NA	TRBJ1-5	TRBD1	TGTGCCAGCTCAGGGACAGGGGATCAGCCCCAGCATTTT	CASSGTGDQPQHF
TRBV7-2	13	NA	TRBJ1-2	NA	TGTGCCAGCAGCTTCGCGAGAGGCTATGGCTACACCTTC	CASSFARGYGYTF
TRBV6-2/TRBV6-3	17	NA	TRBJ2-7	TRBD1	TGTGCCAGCAGTTACCCTCGGGACAGGGGGAATAGGGACGAGCAGTACTTC	CASSYPRDRGNRDEQYF
TRBV5-5	16	NA	TRBJ1-1	NA	TGTGCCAGCAGCTTGGTTCCGCGCCCGATGAACACTGAAGCTTTCTTT	CASSLVPRPMNTEAFF
TRBV4-2	16	NA	TRBJ1-5	NA	TGTGCCAGCAGCCAAGACTCCGGGGGGGGCAATCAGCCCCAGCATTTT	CASSQDSGGGNQPQHF
TRBV19	16	NA	TRBJ2-2	TRBD2	TGTGCCAGTAGTAAAACGACTAGCGGGGTAACCGGGGAGCTGTTTTTT	CASSKTTSGVTGELFF
TRBV5-1	16	NA	TRBJ2-1	NA	TGCGCCAGCAGCCACACCCCAGGGTACGTTGAGAATGAGCAGTTCTTC	CASSHTPGYVENEQFF
TRBV5-5	15	NA	TRBJ1-1	NA	TGTGCCAGCAGCTTCAGGGACACTCCGTACACTGAAGCTTTCTTT	CASSFRDTPYTEAFF
TRBV7-9	13	NA	TRBJ2-7	NA	TGTGCCAGCAGCCGATGGACAGCCTACGAGCAGTACTTC	CASSRWTAYEQYF
TRBV5-1	13	NA	TRBJ2-7	NA	TGCGCCAGCAGCCACGACAGTACCTACGAGCAGTACTTC	CASSHDSTYEQYF
TRBV5-1	15	NA	TRBJ2-3	NA	TGCGCCAGCAGCCTCGGGACTCATTACACAGATACGCAGTATTTT	CASSLGTHYTDTQYF
TRBV2	16	NA	TRBJ2-3	TRBD2	TGTGCCAGCAGAGGGACTAGATCTACTAGCACAGATACGCAGTATTTT	CASRGTRSTSTDTQYF
TRBV27	17	NA	TRBJ2-3	TRBD1	TGTGCCAGCAGTTTTACGGGAGACAGGGGGCGCGCAGATACGCAGTATTTT	CASSFTGDRGRADTQYF
TRBV4-2	16	NA	TRBJ2-3	TRBD2	TGTGCCAGCAGCTCGAGCGGGAGGGCCCCTTTAGATACGCAGTATTTT	CASSSSGRAPLDTQYF
TRBV7-2	17	NA	TRBJ1-3	NA	TGTGCCAGCAGCTTAAGGGGCAGGGAAATCGCTGGAAACACCATATATTTT	CASSLRGREIAGNTIYF
TRBV9	17	NA	TRBJ2-2	TRBD1	TGTGCCAGCAGCGGCAATCGGGGACAGGGGGCTGCCGGGGAGCTGTTTTTT	CASSGNRGQGAAGELFF
TRBV4-2	17	NA	TRBJ2-3	TRBD2	TGTGCCAGCAGCCCGGGACTAGCGGCAAGCAGCACAGATACGCAGTATTTT	CASSPGLAASSTDTQYF
TRBV2	11	NA	TRBJ2-3	NA	TGTGCCAGCAGAGCGGGAGATACGCAGTATTTT	CASRAGDTQYF
TRBV30	16	few	TRBJ2-6	TRBD1	TGTGCCTGGGGAAGGGGACAGGCTGGAGGGGCCAACGTCCTGACTTTC	CAWGRGQAGGANVLTF
TRBV7-2	15	NA	TRBJ1-4	TRBD1	TGTGCCAGCAGCTCGGACAGGGGTTCCAATGAAAAACTGTTTTTT	CASSSDRGSNEKLFF
TRBV4-3	15	NA	TRBJ1-3	NA	TGCGCCAGCAGCCAGGAGGGTCTCTCTGGAAACACCATATATTTT	CASSQEGLSGNTIYF
TRBV5-1	15	NA	TRBJ2-7	TRBD2	TGCGCCAGCAGCTTGCATGCGGGAGGGGAGCGCGAGCAGTACTTC	CASSLHAGGEREQYF
TRBV2	16	NA	TRBJ1-5	NA	TGTGCCAGCACTGAGGAACGCAGGGGAGGCAATCAGCCCCAGCATTTT	CASTEERRGGNQPQHF
TRBV2	14	NA	TRBJ1-5	NA	TGTGCCAGCAGCCCGGGGGGGGAGGTTCAGCCCCAGCATTTT	CASSPGGEVQPQHF
TRBV6-5	13	few	TRBJ1-6	TRBD1	TGTGCCAGCAGAAGGGACAGGCCTTCACCCCTCCACTTT	CASRRDRPSPLHF
TRBV28	16	NA	TRBJ1-5	NA	TGTGCCAGCAGTTCCCTGAGGGGGGGTCTCAATCAGCCCCAGCATTTT	CASSSLRGGLNQPQHF
TRBV5-1	15	NA	TRBJ2-7	NA	TGCGCCAGCAGCTTGGACAGAGGGGGGGACTACGAGCAGTACTTC	CASSLDRGGDYEQYF
TRBV30	10	NA	TRBJ2-5	NA	TGTGCCTGGAGGAGGGAGACCCAGTACTTC	CAWRRETQYF
TRBV30	14	NA	TRBJ2-7	TRBD2	TGTGCCTGGAGTGTAAGGAGCGGGAGCCACGAGCAGTACTTC	CAWSVRSGSHEQYF
TRBV3-1/TRBV3-2	16	NA	TRBJ1-2	TRBD1	TGTGCCAGCAGCCAAAACAGGGGCGGAAGGAACTATGGCTACACCTTC	CASSQNRGGRNYGYTF
TRBV27	16	NA	TRBJ2-3	NA	TGTGCCAGCGCCCGCGGAGCGTTTACAAACACAGATACGCAGTATTTT	CASARGAFTNTDTQYF
TRBV7-2	15	NA	TRBJ1-2	NA	TGTGCCAGCAGCCCTACCGGGACACCCGTGGGCGGCTACACCTTC	CASSPTGTPVGGYTF